The sample holds many counts of the clone carrying this T cell receptor (beta chain). Its antigen is still unknown. The data are from a study of identical twins. Study findings and constraints: Twin sharing of out-of-frame TCR alpha was underestimated by models in monozygotic pairs. Cord blood's abundant beta clonotypes had fewer insertions, unlike memory repertoires. Cross-sectional statistical analysis, not tracking of the same donors, underpinned the conclusions.

Germline loops: CDR1 KGHDR, CDR2 SFDVKD. V trimming: 2 bases; J trimming: 7 bases; junction bases outside the gene matches: 3. The CDR3 length is 13 residues. Through template switching, a universal primer site was introduced, and the cDNA contained unique molecular identifiers. TCRdb called the 5' RACE reads again in MiXCR, with one record for every CDR3 protein. This table has nearly 650,000 distinct CDR3 sequences, under 8.5% appearing once. This same sample was also part of a study on yellow fever vaccine responses in identical twins.

The TCR comes from a young woman in good health. The sequencing sample was made of PBMCs. The chain couples TRBV24-1 to TRBJ1-1; the match to TRBD1 covers 7 bases. CDR3 DNA: TGTGCCACCAGTGATTGGGACAGTAATGAAGCTTTCTTT. It is translated as CATSDWDSNEAFF.